The next 8 T cell receptor beta chains were all read from a single sample in a study of cytomegalovirus exposure and HLA in healthy donors. Both 60 Vbeta primers and 13 Jbeta primers went into the PCR. The method was immunoSEQ multiplex PCR; TCRdb's version includes in-frame clones alone and lacks a portion of them. The sample has about 95,000 clones; roughly four fifths are singletons. Sequenced sample: PBMCs. The origin of the receptors is a man between 25 and 39 years old in good health and CMV-seropositive.

This sequence joins TRBV4-3 and TRBJ2-5, with D possibly TRBD2 on 5 matching bases. With the DNA end fitting TRBJ2-7 better, the J assignment may be wrong. Germline values: CDR1 LGHNA, CDR2 YSLEER. The CDR3 runs 13 residues. The CDR3 DNA reads TGCGCCAGCAGCGGTCGTGAGGGTGGCGAGCAGTACTTC. Protein: CASSGREGGEQYF.

The chain joins TRBV6-5 to TRBJ2-1, with 8 bases that match TRBD1. Germline loops: CDR1 MNHEY, CDR2 SVGAGI. With 6 bases clipped from V and 6 bases from J, the junction kept 4 bases outside the gene matches. The length of the CDR3 is 13 residues. The CDR3 nucleotides read TGTGCCAGCAGGCCTACAGGGGGCAATGAGCAGTTCTTC. Protein product: CASRPTGGNEQFF.

This clone was counted only a few times. The rearrangement joins TRBV11-3 to TRBJ2-2, with TRBD2 matching 10 bases. The CDR3 is 14 residues long. The V gene end was trimmed by 8 bases and the J gene end by 8 bases; junction bases not matched to a gene: 8. Germline V gives CDR1 SGHNT, CDR2 YENEEA. The CDR3 region has the DNA TGTGCCAGCGCAACTAGCGGGATCACGGGGGAGCTGTTTTTT. This translates into CASATSGITGELFF.

The chain combines TRBV19 with TRBJ1-6; 9 nucleotides line up with TRBD1. The CDR3 consists of 15 residues. Germline V gene sequence: CDR1 LNHDA, CDR2 SQIVND (reference sequence). Trimming removed 3 bases from V and 9 bases from J; junction bases left unmatched: 6. The CDR3 region is CASSIGVDRGSPLHF. CDR3 nucleotide sequence: TGTGCCAGTAGTATCGGGGTGGACAGGGGTTCACCCCTCCACTTT.

Only one count was recorded for this clone. V usage is TRBV5-1 and J usage is TRBJ2-1; TRBD2 aligns across 8 bases. This CDR3 is built from 19 residues. CDR1 is SGHRS and CDR2 is YFSETQ in the germline V gene. The ends lost 0 bases at V and 5 bases at J; junction bases unmatched: 16. DNA for the CDR3: TGCGCCAGCAGCTTGGTGTTGGTAGCGGGATATCTAGAGGACAATGAGCAGTTCTTC. This codes for CASSLVLVAGYLEDNEQFF.

The chain carries TRBV25-1 and TRBJ1-5, with no clear D. V shed 11 bases and J shed 5 bases, with 13 bases lying between them. The CDR3 contains 12 residues. Germline-derived CDR1 and CDR2 are MGHDK and SYGVNS. The CDR3 nucleotides read TGTGCCTCTGCCTCCGGTGATCAGCCCCAGCATTTT. This gives the protein CASASGDQPQHF.

The rearrangement links TRBV27 to TRBJ2-7; 9 bases are shared with TRBD1. Losses at the gene ends were 4 bases for V and 0 bases for J; bases not matched to a gene: 1. The CDR3 has 14 amino acids. The germline V gene has CDR1 MNHEY and CDR2 SMNVEV (reference sequence). The DNA of the CDR3 is TGTGCCAGCAGTTCACAGGGGGCCTCCTACGAGCAGTACTTC. It yields the protein CASSSQGASYEQYF.

The rearrangement links TRBV28 to TRBJ2-7; 8 bases fit TRBD1. V dropped 6 bases and J dropped 7; count of bases not matched to a gene: 14. The CDR3 consists of 15 residues. Per the germline V gene, CDR1 is MDHEN and CDR2 is SYDVKM. CDR3 sequence: CASRQGQGAVWEQYF. For the CDR3, the DNA is TGTGCCAGCAGGCAGGGGCAGGGGGCCGTTTGGGAGCAGTACTTC.